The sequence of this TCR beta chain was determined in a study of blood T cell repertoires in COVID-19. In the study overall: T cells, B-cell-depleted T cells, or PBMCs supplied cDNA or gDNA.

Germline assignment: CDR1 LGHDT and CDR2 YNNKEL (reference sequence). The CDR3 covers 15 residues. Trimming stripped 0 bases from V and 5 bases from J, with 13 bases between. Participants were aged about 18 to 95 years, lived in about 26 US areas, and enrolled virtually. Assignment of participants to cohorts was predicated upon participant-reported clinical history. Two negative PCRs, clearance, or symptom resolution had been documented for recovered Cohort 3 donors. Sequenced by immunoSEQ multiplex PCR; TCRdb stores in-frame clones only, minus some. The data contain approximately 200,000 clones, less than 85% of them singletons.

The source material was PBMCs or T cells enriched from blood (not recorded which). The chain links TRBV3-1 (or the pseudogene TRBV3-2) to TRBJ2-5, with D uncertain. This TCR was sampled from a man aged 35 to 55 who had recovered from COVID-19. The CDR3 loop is CASSQDFGGKETQYF. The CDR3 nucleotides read TGTGCCAGCAGCCAAGATTTTGGCGGTAAGGAGACCCAGTACTTC.